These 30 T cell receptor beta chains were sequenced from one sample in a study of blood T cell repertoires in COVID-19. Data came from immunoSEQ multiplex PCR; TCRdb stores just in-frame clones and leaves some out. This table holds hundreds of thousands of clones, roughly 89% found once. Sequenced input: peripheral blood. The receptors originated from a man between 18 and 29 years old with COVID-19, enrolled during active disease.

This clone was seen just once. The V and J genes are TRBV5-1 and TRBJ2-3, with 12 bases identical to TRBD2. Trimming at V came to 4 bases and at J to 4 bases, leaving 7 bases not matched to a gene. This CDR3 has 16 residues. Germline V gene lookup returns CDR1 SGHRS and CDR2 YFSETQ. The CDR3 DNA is TGCGCCAGCAGCCACCTAGCGGGGGGGCGTCCAGATACGCAGTATTTT. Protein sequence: CASSHLAGGRPDTQYF.

The CDR3 region is CASSWANYEQYF. Written as DNA, the CDR3 is TGTGCCAGCAGTTGGGCCAACTACGAGCAGTACTTC. This chain joins TRBV12-3 or TRBV12-4 and TRBJ2-7; D unclear. Trimming left V 4 bases short and J 3 bases short, with 7 bases between. This CDR3 is built from 12 residues.

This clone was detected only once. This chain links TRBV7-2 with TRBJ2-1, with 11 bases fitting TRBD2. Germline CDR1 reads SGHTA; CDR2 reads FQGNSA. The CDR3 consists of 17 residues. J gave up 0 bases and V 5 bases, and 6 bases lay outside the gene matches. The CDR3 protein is CASSPSGGSSSYNEQFF. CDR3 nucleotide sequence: TGTGCCAGCAGCCCTAGCGGGGGGTCCAGCTCCTACAATGAGCAGTTCTTC.

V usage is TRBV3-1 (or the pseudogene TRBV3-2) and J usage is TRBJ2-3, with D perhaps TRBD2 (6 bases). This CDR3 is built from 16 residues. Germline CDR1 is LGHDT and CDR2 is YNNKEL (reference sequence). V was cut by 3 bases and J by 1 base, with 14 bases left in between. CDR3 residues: CASSQYPGEGTDTQYF. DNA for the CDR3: TGTGCCAGCAGCCAGTATCCGGGGGAGGGCACAGATACGCAGTATTTT.

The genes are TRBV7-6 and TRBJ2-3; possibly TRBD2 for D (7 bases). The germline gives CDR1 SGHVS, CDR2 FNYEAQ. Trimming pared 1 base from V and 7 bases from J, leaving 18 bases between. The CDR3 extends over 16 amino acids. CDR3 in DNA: TGTGCCAGCAGCTTAGTCGCGGGGGCAGAGGGGAATACGCAGTATTTT. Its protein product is CASSLVAGAEGNTQYF.

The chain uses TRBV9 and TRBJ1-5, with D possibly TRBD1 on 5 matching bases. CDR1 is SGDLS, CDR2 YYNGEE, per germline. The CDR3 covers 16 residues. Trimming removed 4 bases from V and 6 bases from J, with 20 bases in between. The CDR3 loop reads CASSPPAGTQIQPQHF. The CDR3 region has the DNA TGTGCCAGCAGCCCCCCTGCCGGGACTCAAATTCAGCCCCAGCATTTT.

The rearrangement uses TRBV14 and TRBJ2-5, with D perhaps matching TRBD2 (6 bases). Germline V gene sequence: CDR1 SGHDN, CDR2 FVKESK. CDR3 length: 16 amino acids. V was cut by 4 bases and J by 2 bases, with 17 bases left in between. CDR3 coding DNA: TGTGCCAGCAGCCCCCCATCAAGTGGGAGGCAAGAGACCCAGTACTTC. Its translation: CASSPPSSGRQETQYF.

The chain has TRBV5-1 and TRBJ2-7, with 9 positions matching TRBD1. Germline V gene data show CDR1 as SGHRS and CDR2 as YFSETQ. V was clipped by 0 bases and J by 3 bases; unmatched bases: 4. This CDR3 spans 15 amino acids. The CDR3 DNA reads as TGCGCCAGCAGCTTGGATGGACAGGGGTACTACGAGCAGTACTTC. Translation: CASSLDGQGYYEQYF.

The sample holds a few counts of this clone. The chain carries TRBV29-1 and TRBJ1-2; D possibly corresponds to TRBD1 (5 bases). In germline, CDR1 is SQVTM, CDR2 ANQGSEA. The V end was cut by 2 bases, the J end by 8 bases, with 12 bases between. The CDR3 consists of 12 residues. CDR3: CSVELRGLGYTF. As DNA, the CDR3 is TGCAGCGTTGAATTAAGGGGCCTCGGCTACACCTTC.

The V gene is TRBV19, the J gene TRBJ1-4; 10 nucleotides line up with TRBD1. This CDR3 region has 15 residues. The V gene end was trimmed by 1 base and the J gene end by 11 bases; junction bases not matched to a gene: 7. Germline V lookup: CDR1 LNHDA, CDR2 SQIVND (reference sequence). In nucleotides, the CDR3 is TGTGCCAGTAGTATAGTTTCCGGGACAGGGGATAAACTGTTTTTT. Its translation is CASSIVSGTGDKLFF.

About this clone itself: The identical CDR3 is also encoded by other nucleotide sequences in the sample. The CDR3 spells CSVGDSSYEQYF. The CDR3 DNA follows: TGCAGCGTTGGCGACAGCTCCTACGAGCAGTACTTC. The chain links TRBV29-1 to TRBJ2-7; perhaps TRBD1 as D (5 bases). Germline loops: CDR1 SQVTM, CDR2 ANQGSEA. Trimming stripped 4 bases from V and 0 bases from J, with 7 bases between. This CDR3 has 12 amino acids.

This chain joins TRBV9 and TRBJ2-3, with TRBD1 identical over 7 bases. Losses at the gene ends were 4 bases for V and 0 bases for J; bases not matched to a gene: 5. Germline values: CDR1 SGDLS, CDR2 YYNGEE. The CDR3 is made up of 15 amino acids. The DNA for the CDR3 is TGTGCCAGCAGCCTCGGACAGGCGAGCACAGATACGCAGTATTTT. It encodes CASSLGQASTDTQYF.

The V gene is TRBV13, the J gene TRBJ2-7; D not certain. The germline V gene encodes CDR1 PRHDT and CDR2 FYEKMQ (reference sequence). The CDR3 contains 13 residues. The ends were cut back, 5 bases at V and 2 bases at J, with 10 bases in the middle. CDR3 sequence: CASSPHSPYEQYF. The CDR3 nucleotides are TGTGCCAGCAGCCCCCACTCCCCCTACGAGCAGTACTTC.

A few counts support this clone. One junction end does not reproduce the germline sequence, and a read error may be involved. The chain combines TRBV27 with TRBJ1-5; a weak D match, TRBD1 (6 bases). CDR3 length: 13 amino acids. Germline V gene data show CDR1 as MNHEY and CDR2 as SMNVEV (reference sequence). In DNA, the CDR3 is TGTGCCAGCAGAAAGGACAGCACTCAGCCCCAGCATTTT. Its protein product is CASRKDSTQPQHF.

The CDR3 region has the DNA TGCAGCGGTACGACAACGAACACTGAAGCTTTCTTT. This translates into CSGTTTNTEAFF. The chain links TRBV29-1 to TRBJ1-1; unclear D gene. The CDR3 is 12 amino acids. V lost 7 bases to trimming and J lost 1 base, with 10 bases between them. CDR1 SQVTM and CDR2 ANQGSEA come from the germline V gene.

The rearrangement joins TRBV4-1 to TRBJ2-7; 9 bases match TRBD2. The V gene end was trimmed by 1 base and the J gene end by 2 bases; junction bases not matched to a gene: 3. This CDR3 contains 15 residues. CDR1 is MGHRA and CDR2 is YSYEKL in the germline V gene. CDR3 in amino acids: CASSQGLADTYEQYF. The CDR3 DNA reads TGCGCCAGCAGCCAAGGACTAGCGGATACCTACGAGCAGTACTTC.

The CDR3 spells CASSPGTGSGGYTF. The CDR3, as DNA: TGCGCCAGCAGCCCTGGGACAGGGTCCGGTGGCTACACCTTC. The chain couples TRBV5-1 to TRBJ1-2; TRBD1 matches at 9 bases. The trim removed 4 bases at V and 7 bases at J, leaving 8 bases unmatched. There are 14 residues in the CDR3. CDR1 SGHRS and CDR2 YFSETQ come from the germline V gene.

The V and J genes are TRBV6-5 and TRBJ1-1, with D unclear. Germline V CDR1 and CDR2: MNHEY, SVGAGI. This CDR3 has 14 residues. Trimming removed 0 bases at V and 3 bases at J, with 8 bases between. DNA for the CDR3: TGTGCCAGCAGTTACTCCTCCCGGGACACTGAAGCTTTCTTT. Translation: CASSYSSRDTEAFF.

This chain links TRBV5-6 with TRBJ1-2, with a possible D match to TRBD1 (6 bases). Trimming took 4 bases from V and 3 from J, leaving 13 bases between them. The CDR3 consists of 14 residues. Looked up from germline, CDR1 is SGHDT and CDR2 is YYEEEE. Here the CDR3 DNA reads TGTGCCAGCAGCCCAGGGGAAGGATACTATGGCTACACCTTC. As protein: CASSPGEGYYGYTF.

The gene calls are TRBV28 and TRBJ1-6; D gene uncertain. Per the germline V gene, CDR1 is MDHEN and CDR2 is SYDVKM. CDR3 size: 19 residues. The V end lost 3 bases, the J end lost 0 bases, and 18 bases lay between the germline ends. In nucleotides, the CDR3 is TGTGCCAGCAGTTTGTTTCCCCCTTCTCTGAGCTCCTATAATTCACCCCTCCACTTT. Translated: CASSLFPPSLSSYNSPLHF.

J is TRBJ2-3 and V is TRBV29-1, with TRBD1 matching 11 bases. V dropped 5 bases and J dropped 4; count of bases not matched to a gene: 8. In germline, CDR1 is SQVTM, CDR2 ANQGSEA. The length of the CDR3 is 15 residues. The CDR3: CSVRGQGAFADTQYF. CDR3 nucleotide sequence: TGCAGCGTTCGAGGACAGGGGGCTTTCGCAGATACGCAGTATTTT.

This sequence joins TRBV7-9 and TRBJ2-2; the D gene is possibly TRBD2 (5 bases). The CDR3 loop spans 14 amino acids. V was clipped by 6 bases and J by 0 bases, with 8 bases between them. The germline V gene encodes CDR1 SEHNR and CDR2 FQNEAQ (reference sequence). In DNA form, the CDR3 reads TGTGCCAGCAGGGAGGACTCGAACACCGGGGAGCTGTTTTTT. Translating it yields CASREDSNTGELFF.

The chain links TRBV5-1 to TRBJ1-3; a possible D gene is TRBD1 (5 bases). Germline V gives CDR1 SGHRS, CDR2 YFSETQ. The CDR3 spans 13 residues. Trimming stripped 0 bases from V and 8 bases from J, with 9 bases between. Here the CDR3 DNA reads TGCGCCAGCAGCTTGGACAGGCAGGACACCATATATTTT. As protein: CASSLDRQDTIYF. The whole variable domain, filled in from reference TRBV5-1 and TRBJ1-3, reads KAGVTQTPRYLIKTRGQQVTLSCSPISGHRSVSWYQQTPGQGLQFLFEYFSETQRNKGNFPGRFSGRQFSNSRSEMNVSTLELGDSALYLCASSLDRQDTIYFGEGSWLTVV.

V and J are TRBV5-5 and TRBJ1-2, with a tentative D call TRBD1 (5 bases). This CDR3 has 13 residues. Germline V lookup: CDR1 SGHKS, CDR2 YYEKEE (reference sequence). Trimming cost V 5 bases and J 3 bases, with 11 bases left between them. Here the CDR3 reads CASRPDRDYGYTF. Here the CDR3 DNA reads TGTGCCAGCAGGCCCGACAGAGACTATGGCTACACCTTC.

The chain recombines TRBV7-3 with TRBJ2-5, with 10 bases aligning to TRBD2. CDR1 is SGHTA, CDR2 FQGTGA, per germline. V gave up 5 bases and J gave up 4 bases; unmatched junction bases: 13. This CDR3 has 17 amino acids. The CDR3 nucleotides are TGTGCCAGCAGCCTGAGCGGGAGGGGGACACGGGGAGAGACCCAGTACTTC. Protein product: CASSLSGRGTRGETQYF.

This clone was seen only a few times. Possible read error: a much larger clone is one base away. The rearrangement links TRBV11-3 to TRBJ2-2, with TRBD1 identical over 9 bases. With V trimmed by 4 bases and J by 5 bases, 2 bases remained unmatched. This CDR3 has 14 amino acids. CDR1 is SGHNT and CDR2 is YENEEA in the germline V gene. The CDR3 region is CASSWGQGTGELFF. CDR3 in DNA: TGTGCCAGCAGCTGGGGACAGGGAACCGGGGAGCTGTTTTTT.

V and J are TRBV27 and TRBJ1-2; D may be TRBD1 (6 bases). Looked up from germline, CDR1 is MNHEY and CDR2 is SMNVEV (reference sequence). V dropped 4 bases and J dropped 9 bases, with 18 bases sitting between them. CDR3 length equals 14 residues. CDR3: CASSSHGVQGSYTF. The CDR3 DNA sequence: TGTGCCAGCAGTTCCCACGGGGTACAGGGTAGCTACACCTTC.

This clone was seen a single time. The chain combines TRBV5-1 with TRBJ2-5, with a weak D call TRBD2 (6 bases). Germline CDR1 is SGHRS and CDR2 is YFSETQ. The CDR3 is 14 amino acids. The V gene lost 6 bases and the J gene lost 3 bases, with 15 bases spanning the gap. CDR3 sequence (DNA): TGCGCCAGCACCTACGGGACTGGGGAAGAGACCCAGTACTTC. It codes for CASTYGTGEETQYF.

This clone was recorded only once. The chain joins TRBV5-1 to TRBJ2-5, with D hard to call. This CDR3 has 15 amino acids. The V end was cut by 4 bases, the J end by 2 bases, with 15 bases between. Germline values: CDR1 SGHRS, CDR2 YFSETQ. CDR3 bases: TGCGCCAGCAGCCCGGATGTGTGGGCACAAGAGACCCAGTACTTC. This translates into CASSPDVWAQETQYF.

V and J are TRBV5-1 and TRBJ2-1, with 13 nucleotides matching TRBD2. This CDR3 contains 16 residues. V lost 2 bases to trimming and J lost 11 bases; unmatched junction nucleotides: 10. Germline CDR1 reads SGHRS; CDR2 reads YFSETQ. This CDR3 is CASSLTSGRGAPQQFF. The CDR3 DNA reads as TGCGCCAGCAGCTTAACTAGCGGGAGGGGCGCCCCGCAGCAGTTCTTC.